This T cell receptor (beta chain) was captured by sequencing in a study of OX40 agonist ivuxolimab in advanced cancers. Notes on the research overall: Ivuxolimab was an agonistic, fully human IgG2 monoclonal antibody directed against OX40 (CD134), a costimulatory receptor. Intravenous ivuxolimab was administered to patients every 2 weeks at six dose levels: 0.01, 0.1, 0.3, 1.5, 3 and 10 mg/kg. Of the roughly 52 dose-escalation patients, hepatocellular carcinoma was present in around 20, melanoma in around 15, renal cell carcinoma in 9 and head and neck cancer in 9. In the dose-escalation cohort, roughly four fifths of patients were male, and the mean age was about 55 years, with a range of roughly 23 to 85. Patients were allowed to have had prior anti-PD-1, anti-PD-L1 or anti-CTLA-4 therapy, and more than 35% of the dose-escalation patients had been treated with checkpoint inhibitors. Partial responses were achieved by three dose-escalation patients, of whom one had hepatocellular carcinoma and two had cutaneous melanoma. The purpose of peripheral TCRbeta sequencing was to test whether ivuxolimab changed TCR sequence diversity and led to clonal T-cell expansion. The monotherapy dose-escalation portion (N = 52 patients) of the phase I ivuxolimab trial is reported in the paper. General findings and caveats noted by the study authors: After ivuxolimab, CD8+ T cells had more expanded clones than CD4+ T cells on average. Partial responders in the 0.1-3.0 mg/kg groups had among the lowest normalized peripheral clonal expansion, especially among CD8+ T cells. At doses of 0.1 to 3.0 mg/kg, clonal expansion of both CD4+ and CD8+ T cells in blood was seen between baseline and week 6. Low levels of normalized T-cell clonal expansion were also seen in some patients who did not respond. Which antigens the clonally expanded peripheral T cells were specific for was not determined.

Patients with a history of autoimmune disease or receiving systemic immunosuppression were excluded from the trial. Peripheral blood for TCR sequencing was collected from all dose cohorts at baseline, on cycle 4 day 1, and on cycle 7 day 1. The samples were drawn from a first-in-human, open-label, multicenter phase I dose-escalation trial of ivuxolimab. Adults with locally advanced or metastatic melanoma, renal cell, hepatocellular, or head and neck squamous cell carcinoma were enrolled in the trial. CD4+ and CD8+ T cells were sorted separately from peripheral blood before TCR sequencing. A word on this clone: The clone's antigen remains unknown. There are no base qualities to consult, and no much larger clone falls within one base.

For CDR1 and CDR2, the germline V gene lists LGHNA and YSLEER. Including cysteine and phenylalanine, the CDR3 has 16 amino acids. The read is trimmed to its CDR3 DNA, 48 bases read in frame from base 1. Here V drops 2 bases and J drops 1 base, and the junction holds 5 bases not matched to any gene. For sequencing of the TCRbeta CDR3 region, genomic DNA was extracted from the sorted cells. TCRbeta CDR3 regions were sequenced using the immunoSEQ Assay. TCRdb obtained this table from immuneACCESS and retained in-frame rearrangements with V and J assigned. These tables miss some clones; where compared with another copy, unresolved V genes account for less than half of the shortfall, and the remainder is unexplained. For this sample there are tens of thousands of clones; about 81% appear just once. Around 1.6% of the sample lies in the top ten.

This clonotype was obtained from an adult with an advanced solid tumor such as melanoma, head and neck, liver or kidney cancer. In this chain, TRBV4-3 is recombined with TRBJ2-5, with 9 central nucleotides matching TRBD2. The material sequenced was CD4+ or CD8+ T cells sorted from blood, taken in a trial of the OX40 agonist ivuxolimab. The CDR3 reads CASSQTPAGGQETQYF. The nucleotide sequence is TGCGCCAGCAGCCAAACGCCAGCGGGAGGCCAAGAGACCCAGTACTTC.